In its sample, the clone carrying this T cell receptor (beta chain) was seen many times. TCRdb fed the RT-PCR reads into MiXCR, producing one record per CDR3 protein. Of fewer than 800,000 distinct CDR3 sequences in the sample, approximately 15% are singletons; the top ten hold around 3.3%. Germline assignment: CDR1 SQVTM and CDR2 ANQGSEA. V was pared by 2 bases and J by 1 base, with 3 bases of the junction left unmatched. CDR3 length: 14 amino acids. This TCR derives from a female donor in good health, serving as a healthy control. The chain couples TRBV29-1 to TRBJ2-3, with 7 bases aligning to TRBD2. Sequences were obtained from memory CD4+ T cells from blood. The CDR3 DNA follows: TGCAGCGTTGAATGGGGGGGTGGCACAGATACGCAGTATTTT. The encoded protein is CSVEWGGGTDTQYF.